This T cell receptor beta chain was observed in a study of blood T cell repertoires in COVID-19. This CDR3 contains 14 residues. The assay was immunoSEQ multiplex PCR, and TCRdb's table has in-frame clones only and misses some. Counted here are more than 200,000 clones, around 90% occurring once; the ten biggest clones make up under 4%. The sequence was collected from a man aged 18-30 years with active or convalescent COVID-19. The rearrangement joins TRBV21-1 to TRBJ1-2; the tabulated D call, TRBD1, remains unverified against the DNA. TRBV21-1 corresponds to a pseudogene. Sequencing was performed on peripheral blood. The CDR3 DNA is TGTGCCAGCAGCAACCGGGCCGACGGACAAGGCTACACCTTC. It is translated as CASSNRADGQGYTF.